The T cell receptor beta chain described here comes from a study of blood T cell repertoires in COVID-19. This CDR3 has 16 amino acids. The repertoire was sequenced with immunoSEQ multiplex PCR; TCRdb's copy has only in-frame clones and lacks some. Of about 190,000 clones listed, almost 80% are singletons. The specimen was peripheral blood. The sequence came from a man in his sixties with active or convalescent COVID-19. The chain links TRBV21-1 to TRBJ2-7; TRBD2, the table's D call, was not compared with the DNA. TRBV21-1 is a pseudogene locus. The CDR3: CASSTRLAGVRYEQYF. DNA for the CDR3: TGTGCCAGCAGCACGCGACTAGCGGGAGTACGTTACGAGCAGTACTTC.